These 30 T cell receptor beta chains originate from one sample sequenced in a study of human T cells and chemical hapten exposure. The time point here: pre-sensitization, week 0. Treatment of the sample: therapeutic diphenylcyclopropenone sensitization with weekly scalp DPC. Each CDR3 protein is one row after TCRdb ran MiXCR on the RACE reads. The table has 250,000 to 300,000 distinct CDR3 sequences, approximately 7.5% seen once. Material: whole blood, obtained in connection with sensitization to the hapten diphenylcyclopropenone (DPC). These receptors originate from a man younger than 35 with alopecia areata. Some clones in this sample may be carry-over from other donors' samples.

This clonotype has a handful of counts. CDR3 nucleotides: TGTGCCAGCTCACCACCTGCGGACAGGGGTAGTTCACCCCTCCACTTT. This codes for CASSPPADRGSSPLHF. The chain links TRBV18 to TRBJ1-6, with 9 bases fitting TRBD1. Trimming removed 0 bases from V and 9 bases from J; junction bases left unmatched: 6. Germline lookup yields CDR1 KGHSH and CDR2 LQKENI. CDR3 length: 16 amino acids.

The genes are TRBV7-6 and TRBJ2-2; 10 nucleotides agree with TRBD1. This CDR3 is 16 amino acids long. Germline V gene data show CDR1 as SGHVS and CDR2 as FNYEAQ. V gave up 1 base and J gave up 7 bases; unmatched junction bases: 6. The CDR3 loop reads CASSLDGTGAIGELFF. The DNA for the CDR3 is TGTGCCAGCAGCTTAGATGGGACAGGGGCGATCGGGGAGCTGTTTTTT.

This clonotype has ten or more counts. The rearrangement links TRBV7-9 to TRBJ1-5, with a weak D call TRBD1 (5 bases). The V gene lost 5 bases and the J gene lost 0 bases, with 11 bases spanning the gap. Germline CDR1 is SEHNR and CDR2 is FQNEAQ (reference sequence). This CDR3 has 15 amino acids. The CDR3 reads CASSPGTVSNQPQHF. The CDR3 region has the DNA TGTGCCAGCAGCCCGGGGACCGTTAGCAATCAGCCCCAGCATTTT.

The genes are TRBV11-2 and TRBJ1-4, with a weak D call TRBD1 (5 bases). The CDR3 consists of 13 residues. Germline CDR1 reads SGHAT; CDR2 reads FQNNGV. V lost 6 bases and J 3 bases, leaving 8 bases between the germline ends. The DNA of the CDR3 is TGTGCCAGCAGGCCGACAGCTAATGAAAAACTGTTTTTT. This codes for CASRPTANEKLFF. The entire variable domain, with the rest obtained from reference TRBV11-2 and TRBJ1-4, is as follows: EAGVAQSPRYKIIEKRQSVAFWCNPISGHATLYWYQQILGQGPKLLIQFQNNGVVDDSQLPKDRFSAERLKGVDSTLKIQPAKLEDSAVYLCASRPTANEKLFFGSGTQLSVL.

The chain combines TRBV18 with TRBJ2-7, with D perhaps matching TRBD1 or TRBD2 (5 bases each). V was shortened by 6 bases and J by 1 base, with 10 bases between the two germline ends. CDR3 length equals 13 residues. CDR1 is KGHSH and CDR2 is LQKENI in the germline V gene. The CDR3 loop reads CASSTGRSYEQYV. CDR3 coding DNA: TGTGCCAGCTCTACGGGACGTTCCTACGAGCAGTACGTC.

The chain couples TRBV12-3 or TRBV12-4 to TRBJ1-1; D is unclear. Trimming cost V 0 bases and J 3 bases, with 8 bases left between them. The CDR3 totals 14 residues. The CDR3 DNA follows: TGTGCCAGCAGTTTAGCGTCGATATACACTGAAGCTTTCTTT. Residues: CASSLASIYTEAFF.

The chain couples TRBV6-5 to TRBJ1-4; D gene unclear. V lost 2 bases and J 0 bases, leaving 7 bases between the germline ends. Germline CDR1 MNHEY, CDR2 SVGAGI. The CDR3 extends over 15 amino acids. CDR3 DNA: TGTGCCAGCAGTTACGGCCAAGCAACTAATGAAAAACTGTTTTTT. This translates into CASSYGQATNEKLFF.

A few counts support this clonotype. The chain's CDR3 is CATSDLTSGGAYEQFF. DNA for the CDR3: TGTGCCACCAGTGATCTCACTAGCGGGGGGGCCTATGAGCAGTTCTTC. V usage is TRBV24-1 and J usage is TRBJ2-1, with TRBD2 identical over 13 bases. The germline V gene has CDR1 KGHDR and CDR2 SFDVKD. The CDR3 is 16 residues long. V dropped 3 bases and J dropped 8; count of bases not matched to a gene: 6.

The V gene is TRBV7-2, the J gene TRBJ2-3, with 8 bases aligning to TRBD1. V shed 3 bases, J shed 10 bases, and the junction held 3 bases outside the gene matches. The CDR3 spans 12 residues. Germline values: CDR1 SGHTA, CDR2 FQGNSA. For the CDR3, the DNA is TGTGCCAGCAGCTTTCAGGGGGCACCGCAGTATTTT. Its translation is CASSFQGAPQYF.

This clonotype was recorded many times. V usage is TRBV12-3 or TRBV12-4 and J usage is TRBJ1-1; D gene ambiguous. Trimming took 6 bases from V and 1 from J, leaving 12 bases between them. CDR3 length: 14 residues. CDR3 sequence: CASRPDGSNTEAFF. The CDR3 region has the DNA TGTGCCAGCAGGCCGGATGGATCGAACACTGAAGCTTTCTTT.

CDR3 sequence (DNA): TGCGCCAGCAGCCAAATTACAGGGGGCTTGAATCAGCCCCAGCATTTT. Encoded protein: CASSQITGGLNQPQHF. This chain joins TRBV4-1 and TRBJ1-5, with 9 nucleotides matching TRBD1. The germline gives CDR1 MGHRA, CDR2 YSYEKL. V lost 2 bases to trimming and J lost 4 bases; unmatched junction nucleotides: 6. CDR3 length: 16 amino acids.

This clonotype was counted ten times or more. V and J are TRBV11-2 and TRBJ1-2; 7 nucleotides match TRBD1. Trimming at V came to 5 bases and at J to 4 bases, leaving 7 bases not matched to a gene. Germline V CDR1 and CDR2: SGHAT, FQNNGV. This CDR3 comprises 14 residues. For the CDR3, the DNA is TGTGCCAGCAGCCTTTCCAGGGGGGGCTATGGCTACACCTTC. It codes for CASSLSRGGYGYTF.

This clonotype has ten or more counts. The chain uses TRBV28 and TRBJ1-2; D is undetermined. V was clipped by 7 bases and J by 3 bases, with 15 bases between them. The CDR3 runs 14 residues. Germline V gene data show CDR1 as MDHEN and CDR2 as SYDVKM. The CDR3 region is CASMGSRDYYGYTF. The CDR3 DNA sequence: TGTGCCAGCATGGGCAGCCGTGATTACTATGGCTACACCTTC.

Only a few counts were recorded for this clonotype. This sequence joins TRBV28 and TRBJ1-2; D unclear. This CDR3 contains 14 residues. The germline V and J ends were trimmed by 6 bases and 4 bases, with 15 bases remaining between them. Germline loops: CDR1 MDHEN, CDR2 SYDVKM. CDR3 loop: CASRVAGTGYGYTF. CDR3 DNA sequence: TGTGCCAGCAGAGTGGCAGGAACCGGCTATGGCTACACCTTC.

This clonotype was seen only once. The chain combines TRBV7-2 with TRBJ1-6; tentative D call: TRBD1 (5 bases). The germline V gene encodes CDR1 SGHTA and CDR2 FQGNSA. The CDR3 sequence is 15 residues long. The ends were cut back, 4 bases at V and 8 bases at J, with 15 bases in the middle. The CDR3 loop reads CASSWGTADDSPLHF. CDR3 DNA: TGTGCCAGCAGCTGGGGGACGGCTGATGATTCACCCCTCCACTTT.

The chain uses TRBV7-6 and TRBJ1-5, with TRBD1 matching over 8 bases. Germline assignment: CDR1 SGHVS and CDR2 FNYEAQ. The trim removed 0 bases at V and 3 bases at J, leaving 1 base unmatched. This CDR3 contains 15 residues. The chain's CDR3 is CASSLAGQVNQPQHF. The CDR3 DNA follows: TGTGCCAGCAGCTTAGCGGGACAGGTCAATCAGCCCCAGCATTTT.

This clonotype was seen repeatedly, ten times or more. J is TRBJ2-7 and V is TRBV10-3, with D unclear. Trimming took 0 bases from V and 2 from J, leaving 11 bases between them. The CDR3 extends over 15 amino acids. Germline V CDR1 and CDR2: ENHRY, SYGVKD. CDR3 nucleotides: TGTGCCATCAGTGAGTCGTCGGGTACAGCCTACGAGCAGTACTTC. Amino acid sequence: CAISESSGTAYEQYF.

This clonotype was detected a few times. The chain uses TRBV5-1 and TRBJ1-4, with 8 bases that match TRBD1. The ends lost 5 bases at V and 5 bases at J; junction bases unmatched: 5. CDR3 length: 14 residues. Germline V gene lookup returns CDR1 SGHRS and CDR2 YFSETQ. The CDR3 is CASSWDRWNEKLFF. The DNA for the CDR3 is TGCGCCAGCAGTTGGGACAGGTGGAATGAAAAACTGTTTTTT.

The table lists this clonotype with a count of one. This chain joins TRBV6-2 or TRBV6-3 and TRBJ2-7, with D tentatively TRBD2 (6 bases). The germline V gene has CDR1 MNHEY and CDR2 SVGEGT. V lost 6 bases and J 6 bases, leaving 27 bases between the germline ends. This CDR3 spans 17 amino acids. CDR3 nucleotides: TGTGCCAGCAGGCGAATCCCGGGACTCGCCTTGACGGGCGAGCAGTACGTC. Encoded protein: CASRRIPGLALTGEQYV.

This clonotype has just a few counts. This rearrangement joins TRBV28 to TRBJ2-2; TRBD1 aligns across 7 bases. This CDR3 comprises 14 residues. The germline CDR1 and CDR2 sequences are MDHEN and SYDVKM. J was trimmed by 5 bases and V by 3 bases; bases with no gene match: 3. CDR3 protein: CASSFQGVTGELFF. CDR3 nucleotides: TGTGCCAGCAGTTTCCAGGGGGTAACCGGGGAGCTGTTTTTT. Combining the CDR3 with reference TRBV28 and TRBJ2-2 gives the whole variable domain DVKVTQSSRYLVKRTGEKVFLECVQDMDHENMFWYRQDPGLGLRLIYFSYDVKMKEKGDIPEGYSVSREKKERFSLILESASTNQTSMYLCASSFQGVTGELFFGEGSRLTVL.

In this sample, this clonotype turned up many times. This chain uses TRBV6-2 or TRBV6-3 with TRBJ2-1; 10 bases are a match to TRBD2. J lost 3 bases, V lost 0 bases, and 5 bases had no gene match. The CDR3 consists of 17 residues. Per the germline V gene, CDR1 is MNHEY and CDR2 is SVGEGT. The CDR3 region is CASSYSPTSGIYNEQFF. CDR3 bases: TGTGCCAGCAGTTACTCCCCTACTAGCGGGATCTACAATGAGCAGTTCTTC.

In its sample, this clonotype was seen a few times. This chain links TRBV10-3 with TRBJ2-1, with 7 nucleotides matching TRBD2. Germline loops: CDR1 ENHRY, CDR2 SYGVKD. J was trimmed by 0 bases and V by 0 bases; bases with no gene match: 8. CDR3 length equals 18 residues. The CDR3 DNA follows: TGTGCCATCAGTGAGTCGGTTTCTAGCGGATTCTCCTACAATGAGCAGTTCTTC. Its protein is CAISESVSSGFSYNEQFF.

The rearrangement uses TRBV7-6 and TRBJ1-4; D remains unclear. The CDR3 covers 13 residues. Between the trimmed V and J ends, which lost 3 bases and 8 bases, there was a span of 10 bases. Germline values: CDR1 SGHVS, CDR2 FNYEAQ. The CDR3 protein is CASSFLATEKLFF. The CDR3, as DNA: TGTGCCAGCAGCTTTTTGGCCACGGAAAAACTGTTTTTT.

This clonotype was counted at least ten times. The genes are TRBV4-3 and TRBJ1-2; D call uncertain. The V end lost 0 bases, the J end lost 6 bases, and 14 bases lay between the germline ends. Looked up from germline, CDR1 is LGHNA and CDR2 is YSLEER. The CDR3 spans 15 residues. CDR3 in amino acids: CASSQEGSRMDGYTF. The CDR3 nucleotides read TGCGCCAGCAGCCAAGAAGGGTCACGCATGGATGGCTACACCTTC.

This chain joins TRBV6-2 or TRBV6-3 and TRBJ2-7, with D maybe TRBD1 (5 bases). The length of the CDR3 is 15 residues. V lost 6 bases, J lost 3 bases, and 18 bases lay in between. From germline, CDR1 is MNHEY and CDR2 SVGEGT. CDR3 residues: CASSPDSRTRYEQYF. CDR3 DNA: TGTGCCAGCAGCCCTGACAGTCGCACGCGCTACGAGCAGTACTTC.

This clonotype was seen a few times. This rearrangement joins TRBV10-3 to TRBJ1-1, with TRBD1 as a possible D gene (5 bases). There are 17 residues in the CDR3. The germline V and J ends were trimmed by 6 bases and 0 bases, with 20 bases remaining between them. The germline CDR1 and CDR2 sequences are ENHRY and SYGVKD. CDR3 sequence: CAIRGTPRDPMNTEAFF. The CDR3 bases are TGTGCCATCAGGGGGACTCCCAGGGATCCTATGAACACTGAAGCTTTCTTT.

This clonotype was seen more than once but under ten times. The chain joins TRBV7-9 to TRBJ2-7; unclear D gene. Germline V gene lookup returns CDR1 SEHNR and CDR2 FQNEAQ (reference sequence). This CDR3 region has 12 residues. V dropped 8 bases and J dropped 7 bases, with 15 bases sitting between them. The CDR3 DNA sequence: TGTGCCAGCTGGGCCGGACCCTGGGAGCAGTACGTC. Protein product: CASWAGPWEQYV.

There are a few counts of this clonotype. V is TRBV3-1 and J is TRBJ1-2; tentatively, D is TRBD1 (5 bases). Germline V CDR1 and CDR2: LGHDT, YNNKEL (reference sequence). The CDR3 sequence is 16 residues long. Between the trimmed V and J ends, which lost 2 bases and 0 bases, there was a span of 13 bases. The CDR3 region has the DNA TGTGCCAGCAGCCAAAGGGCAGGGACGGCTAACTATGGCTACACCTTC. Translation: CASSQRAGTANYGYTF.

V usage is TRBV12-3 or TRBV12-4 and J usage is TRBJ1-1; unclear D gene. CDR3 length: 13 residues. Trimming removed 4 bases from V and 3 bases from J, with 9 bases in between. The CDR3 DNA sequence: TGTGCCAGCAGTTATAGGGATTACACTGAAGCTTTCTTT. Translated, it gives CASSYRDYTEAFF.

The CDR3 here is CSASVSYNEQFF. Written as DNA, the CDR3 is TGCAGTGCTAGTGTTTCCTACAATGAGCAGTTCTTC. This chain links TRBV20-1 with TRBJ2-1; D uncertain. The CDR3 is made up of 12 amino acids. CDR1 DFQATT and CDR2 SNEGSKA come from the germline V gene (reference sequence). V was clipped by 3 bases and J by 1 base, with 4 bases between them.